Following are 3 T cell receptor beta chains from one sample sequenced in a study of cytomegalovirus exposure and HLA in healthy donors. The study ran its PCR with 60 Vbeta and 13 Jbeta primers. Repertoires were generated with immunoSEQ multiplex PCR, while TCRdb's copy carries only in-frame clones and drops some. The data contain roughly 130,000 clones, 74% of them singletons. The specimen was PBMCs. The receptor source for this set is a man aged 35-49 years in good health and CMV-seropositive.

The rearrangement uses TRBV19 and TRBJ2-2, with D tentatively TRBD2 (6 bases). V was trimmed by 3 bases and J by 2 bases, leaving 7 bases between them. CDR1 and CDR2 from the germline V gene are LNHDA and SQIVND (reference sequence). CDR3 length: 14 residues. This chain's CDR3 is CASSMGGNTGELFF. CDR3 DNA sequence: TGTGCCAGTAGTATGGGGGGTAACACCGGGGAGCTGTTTTTT.

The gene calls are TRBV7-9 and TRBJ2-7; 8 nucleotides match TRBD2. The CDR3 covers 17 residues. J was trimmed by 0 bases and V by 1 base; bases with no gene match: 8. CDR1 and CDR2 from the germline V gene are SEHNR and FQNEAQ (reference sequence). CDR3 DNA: TGTGCCAGCAGCTTAGGCGGGGTAGCGGGACTCTCCTACGAGCAGTACTTC. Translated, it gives CASSLGGVAGLSYEQYF.

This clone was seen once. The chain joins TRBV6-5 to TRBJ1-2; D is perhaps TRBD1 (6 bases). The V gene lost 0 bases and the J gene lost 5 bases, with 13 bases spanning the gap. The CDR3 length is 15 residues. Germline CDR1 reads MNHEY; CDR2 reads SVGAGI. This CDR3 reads CASSYSQGSYYGYTF. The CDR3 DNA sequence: TGTGCCAGCAGTTACTCACAGGGTTCTTATTATGGCTACACCTTC.